The 17 T cell receptor beta chains below come from one sample, sequenced in a study of Graves' ophthalmopathy and Graves' hyperthyroidism. RNA transcripts provided the template for amplifying TCR beta CDR3 regions. HTBI-primed RT-PCR formed the first round, and a multiplex PCR formed the second. TCRdb itself ran the multiplex PCR reads through MiXCR, one entry per CDR3 protein. The data contain around 590,000 distinct CDR3 sequences, approximately 37% of them seen just once; the ten biggest clones take up around 4%. Sequences were obtained from peripheral blood or thyroid tissue (not recorded which). The receptors here all came from an adult man with Graves' hyperthyroidism.

The chain carries TRBV7-9 and TRBJ2-7; 10 positions agree with TRBD2. This CDR3 region has 16 residues. The germline V gene has CDR1 SEHNR and CDR2 FQNEAQ (reference sequence). The V gene end was trimmed by 6 bases and the J gene end by 1 base; junction bases not matched to a gene: 9. This CDR3 is CASSGLAGARSYEQYF. In DNA, the CDR3 is TGTGCCAGCAGTGGCCTAGCGGGGGCGCGATCCTACGAGCAGTACTTC. The entire variable domain, with the rest obtained from reference TRBV7-9 and TRBJ2-7, is as follows: DTGVSQNPRHKITKRGQNVTFRCDPISEHNRLYWYRQTLGQGPEFLTYFQNEAQLEKSRLLSDRFSAERPKGSFSTLEIQRTEQGDSAMYLCASSGLAGARSYEQYFGPGTRLTVT.

The chain joins TRBV27 to TRBJ1-5, with D hard to call. The CDR3 totals 14 residues. V was pared by 1 base and J by 8 bases, with 12 bases between. Germline-derived CDR1 and CDR2 are MNHEY and SMNVEV (reference sequence). The CDR3 region is CASSLYRAGEPQHF. In nucleotides, the CDR3 is TGTGCCAGCAGTTTATATCGGGCTGGTGAGCCCCAGCATTTT.

The sample holds a few counts of this clonotype. V and J are TRBV10-2 and TRBJ2-3, with D unresolved. This CDR3 spans 15 amino acids. V lost 10 bases and J 5 bases, leaving 22 bases between the germline ends. Germline lookup yields CDR1 WSHSY and CDR2 SAAADI. Written as DNA, the CDR3 is TGCGCCACGTCGATACAAAGACCGGGTGGAGATACGCAGTATTTT. Its translation is CATSIQRPGGDTQYF.

The chain employs TRBV29-1 and TRBJ2-7; the D is unclear. The last part of the DNA fits TRBJ2-1 better; the J call may be wrong. Looked up from germline, CDR1 is SQVTM and CDR2 is ANQGSEA. The CDR3 covers 13 residues. The chain's CDR3 is CSVKAGPYNEQFF. In DNA, the CDR3 is TGCAGCGTTAAGGCAGGACCCTACAATGAGCAGTTCTTC.

This clonotype appeared once. V usage is TRBV20-1 and J usage is TRBJ2-3; 8 bases line up with TRBD2. V gave up 5 bases and J gave up 1 base; unmatched junction bases: 11. CDR3 length: 16 amino acids. Germline V gene lookup returns CDR1 DFQATT and CDR2 SNEGSKA (reference sequence). This chain's CDR3 is CSAEGVSGAGTDTQYF. The CDR3 DNA reads TGCAGTGCTGAAGGGGTTAGCGGGGCAGGCACAGATACGCAGTATTTT.

This clonotype was detected a few times. The genes are TRBV7-6 and TRBJ2-2, with D tentatively TRBD2 (7 bases). CDR3 size: 17 residues. From germline, CDR1 is SGHVS and CDR2 FNYEAQ. The germline V and J ends were trimmed by 5 bases and 1 base, with 17 bases remaining between them. In nucleotides, the CDR3 is TGTGCCAGCAGCCGGGGGGTTCCGGGACAGAACACCGGGGAGCTGTTTTTT. It encodes CASSRGVPGQNTGELFF.

At least ten counts were recorded for this clonotype. The V gene is TRBV14, the J gene TRBJ1-2; D call uncertain. CDR1 is SGHDN and CDR2 is FVKESK in the germline V gene. The CDR3 totals 13 residues. The V gene lost 1 base and the J gene lost 4 bases, with 7 bases spanning the gap. Here the CDR3 reads CASSQVGLYGYTF. As DNA, the CDR3 is TGTGCCAGCAGCCAAGTGGGTCTCTATGGCTACACCTTC.

This clonotype was detected only a few times. The DNA for the CDR3 is TGCGCCAGCAGCTTCAGTAGGGCGAACACCGGGGAGCTGTTTTTT. As protein: CASSFSRANTGELFF. V usage is TRBV5-1 and J usage is TRBJ2-2; no reliable D call. The length of the CDR3 is 15 residues. Germline V CDR1 and CDR2: SGHRS, YFSETQ. V dropped 2 bases and J dropped 0 bases, with 8 bases sitting between them.

This clonotype was counted many times. The CDR3 nucleotides read TGTGCCATCAGTCCCACAGGGGCCGCGAGAAGTGGCTATGGCTACACCTTC. The encoded protein is CAISPTGAARSGYGYTF. V is TRBV10-3 and J is TRBJ1-2; 7 bases map to TRBD1. V dropped 5 bases and J dropped 4; count of bases not matched to a gene: 16. This CDR3 contains 17 residues. The germline V gene has CDR1 ENHRY and CDR2 SYGVKD.

The sample holds many counts of this clonotype. The V call is TRBV5-1, the J call TRBJ2-7; no firm D call. The CDR3 extends over 13 amino acids. The V end lost 5 bases, the J end lost 2 bases, and 11 bases lay between the germline ends. Germline CDR1 and CDR2: SGHRS and YFSETQ. The chain's CDR3 is CASRPDGTYEQYF. In nucleotides, the CDR3 is TGCGCCAGCAGACCTGACGGTACCTACGAGCAGTACTTC.

The chain uses TRBV6-2 or TRBV6-3 and TRBJ1-5, with a tentative D call TRBD1 (6 bases). CDR1 MNHEY and CDR2 SVGEGT come from the germline V gene. This CDR3 has 14 amino acids. Trimming took 7 bases from V and 10 from J, leaving 20 bases between them. CDR3 region: CASIHRTVVNPQHF. CDR3 coding DNA: TGTGCCAGCATCCACCGGACAGTGGTAAATCCCCAGCATTTT.

This clonotype was counted only a few times. This CDR3 reads CASSYDRGRNSPLHF. Here the CDR3 DNA reads TGTGCCAGCAGCTATGACAGGGGGCGTAATTCACCCCTCCACTTT. The rearrangement uses TRBV7-2 and TRBJ1-6; TRBD1 matches 10 bases. The CDR3 is 15 residues long. Per germline, CDR1 SGHTA and CDR2 FQGNSA. V shed 4 bases and J 6 bases; nucleotides not matched to a gene: 3.

The chain is built from TRBV2 and TRBJ2-7; D is unresolved. This CDR3 is 15 amino acids long. V lost 8 bases and J lost 1, with 18 bases in between. Looked up from germline, CDR1 is SNHLY and CDR2 is FYNNEI. The CDR3 coding sequence is TGTGCCAGCTCACCTACACTTCTTGATTCCTACGAGCAGTACTTC. This encodes CASSPTLLDSYEQYF.

This clonotype was recorded at least ten times. The rearrangement links TRBV2 to TRBJ2-7, with 7 bases that match TRBD2. The CDR3 runs 13 residues. Per the germline V gene, CDR1 is SNHLY and CDR2 is FYNNEI. V shed 6 bases, J shed 6 bases, and the junction held 8 bases outside the gene matches. The DNA for the CDR3 is TGTGCCAGCAGCGGACTAGACTTCTCCGAGCAGTACTTC. Amino acid sequence: CASSGLDFSEQYF.

This clonotype has a count of ten or more. CDR3: CASSFGTLDNSPLHF. The CDR3 DNA sequence: TGTGCCAGCAGTTTCGGGACGTTGGATAATTCACCCCTCCACTTT. V and J are TRBV6-1 and TRBJ1-6; tentatively, D is TRBD1 (5 bases). This CDR3 has 15 residues. Trimming left V 5 bases short and J 5 bases short, with 13 bases between. The germline CDR1 and CDR2 sequences are MNHNS and SASEGT.

In this sample, this clonotype turned up many times. The chain has TRBV6-6 and TRBJ2-7; perhaps TRBD1 as D (6 bases). V gave up 2 bases and J gave up 0 bases, with 8 bases separating them. There are 14 residues in the CDR3. In germline, CDR1 is MNHNY, CDR2 SVGAGI (reference sequence). The CDR3 sequence is CASSYTGSSYEQYF. DNA of the CDR3: TGTGCCAGCAGTTACACAGGGTCCTCCTACGAGCAGTACTTC.

The rearrangement uses TRBV12-3 or TRBV12-4 and TRBJ1-2; D is perhaps TRBD1 (5 bases). With 3 bases removed from V and 3 bases from J, the gap between germline ends came to 17 bases. The CDR3 has 16 amino acids. The CDR3: CASSFGRDGDHYGYTF. CDR3 coding DNA: TGTGCCAGCAGTTTCGGCCGGGACGGAGACCACTATGGCTACACCTTC.